The text below deals with one T cell receptor (beta chain). Its antigen is not identified. V dropped 0 bases and J dropped 8 bases, with 14 bases sitting between them. CDR3 size: 16 residues. Looked up from germline, CDR1 is MNHEY and CDR2 is SMNVEV (reference sequence). These data come from a study of CD8+ T cells in alopecia areata. Study details: In an open-label trial, patients got 5 to 10 mg tofacitinib twice daily. Overall study findings and caveats: Under tofacitinib, numerous expanded lesional clonotypes remained detectable in scalp and blood. Baseline CD8+ expansion's link to response remains uncertain, as there was one nonresponder.

Treatment denoted: oral pan-JAK inhibitor, 5-10 mg twice daily. cDNA serving as the sequencing template came from extracted, reverse transcribed RNA. Profiled with immunoSEQ multiplex PCR; TCRdb holds only in-frame clones, not every one. The sample carries under 200,000 clones, less than 80% recorded once. This specimen was CD4+ T cells sorted from blood, taken at week 24, from a patient treated with tofacitinib. The receptor comes from a human donor with alopecia areata. This chain uses TRBV27 with TRBJ1-6; unclear D gene. Here the CDR3 reads CASSLSANWGYSPLHF. CDR3 bases: TGTGCCAGCAGTTTATCCGCGAACTGGGGATATTCACCCCTCCACTTT.